This entry lists 15 T cell receptor beta chains sequenced from one sample in a study of blood T cells in healthy people across ages. A second roughly 6 to 12 cycle PCR used barcoded and J-beta primers. Each CDR3 protein gets one entry after TCRdb re-called the 5' RACE reads with MiXCR. The sample consists of 1.5 million to 1.9 million distinct CDR3 sequences, roughly two fifths of them appearing once. Sequenced: blood. The receptors stem from a woman between 18 and 29 years old in good health.

V gene TRBV12-3 or TRBV12-4 combines with J gene TRBJ1-1; a weak D match, TRBD1 (6 bases). The ends were cut back, 6 bases at V and 0 bases at J, with 14 bases in the middle. The CDR3 has 15 amino acids. This CDR3 is CASRAGVQMNTEAFF. The DNA for the CDR3 is TGTGCCAGCAGGGCAGGGGTACAGATGAACACTGAAGCTTTCTTT.

This clonotype was seen a few times. The rearrangement uses TRBV7-3 and TRBJ2-5, with D maybe TRBD2 (5 bases). CDR3 length: 15 residues. Trimming left V 4 bases short and J 3 bases short, with 15 bases between. Germline values: CDR1 SGHTA, CDR2 FQGTGA. The CDR3 sequence: CASSSRPGTEETQYF. The CDR3 DNA reads TGTGCCAGCAGCTCCCGTCCGGGAACCGAAGAGACCCAGTACTTC.

This chain connects TRBV7-2 to TRBJ1-2; 7 bases fit TRBD1. Trimming removed 0 bases from V and 6 bases from J; junction bases left unmatched: 4. CDR3 size: 14 residues. Germline V gene data show CDR1 as SGHTA and CDR2 as FQGNSA. DNA for the CDR3: TGTGCCAGCAGCTTAGCAGGGGGCGTCGATGGCTACACCTTC. Its translation is CASSLAGGVDGYTF.

The table lists this clonotype with many counts. The chain couples TRBV29-1 to TRBJ2-5, with 9 bases identical to TRBD1. Near its end, the DNA agrees better with TRBJ2-7, so the J call may be wrong. This CDR3 has 14 residues. Germline V gene lookup returns CDR1 SQVTM and CDR2 ANQGSEA. The DNA of the CDR3 is TGCAGCGTGGCGCCGGGACAGGGTACCCACGAGCAGTACTTC. This encodes CSVAPGQGTHEQYF.

In this sample, this clonotype turned up a few times. The rearrangement uses TRBV29-1 and TRBJ2-3; 9 bases fit TRBD2. Germline assignment: CDR1 SQVTM and CDR2 ANQGSEA. The V and J ends lost 6 bases and 0 bases, in that order; junction bases with no gene match: 10. This CDR3 is built from 16 residues. In DNA, the CDR3 is TGCAGCGTCGTTAGAAGACTAGCGGACAGCACAGATACGCAGTATTTT. Its protein product is CSVVRRLADSTDTQYF.

The chain employs TRBV5-1 and TRBJ2-1; 12 nucleotides agree with TRBD2. The CDR3 is made up of 16 amino acids. The germline CDR1 and CDR2 sequences are SGHRS and YFSETQ. The V and J ends lost 3 bases and 8 bases, in that order; junction bases with no gene match: 9. For the CDR3, the DNA is TGCGCCAGCAGCTCGCTAGCGGGGGGGCTTTTCGATGAGCAGTTCTTC. Protein sequence: CASSSLAGGLFDEQFF.

A few counts support this clonotype. The rearrangement joins TRBV4-3 to TRBJ1-5; D gene unclear. CDR3 size: 13 residues. Trimming took 5 bases from V and 6 from J, leaving 11 bases between them. Germline loops: CDR1 LGHNA, CDR2 YSLEER. This chain's CDR3 is CASSAHWGQPQHF. CDR3 in DNA: TGCGCCAGCAGCGCCCATTGGGGTCAGCCCCAGCATTTT.

This chain joins TRBV28 and TRBJ1-1; a weak D match, TRBD1 (5 bases). This CDR3 contains 12 residues. Germline V gene data show CDR1 as MDHEN and CDR2 as SYDVKM. V was pared by 6 bases and J by 11 bases, with 16 bases between. CDR3 sequence reads: CASSRWDLGAFF. For the CDR3, the DNA is TGTGCCAGCAGCCGATGGGACCTAGGTGCTTTCTTT.

The genes are TRBV6-5 and TRBJ1-1; 7 positions match TRBD1. V lost 2 bases to trimming and J lost 3 bases; unmatched junction nucleotides: 3. This CDR3 spans 14 amino acids. CDR1 and CDR2 from the germline V gene are MNHEY and SVGAGI. The chain's CDR3 is CASSYTGADTEAFF. Written as DNA, the CDR3 is TGTGCCAGCAGTTACACAGGGGCGGACACTGAAGCTTTCTTT.

This clonotype appeared once. This may come from a read error, since a much larger clone is one base off. The chain recombines TRBV7-2 with TRBJ1-5; no clear D. Germline V lookup: CDR1 SGHTA, CDR2 FQGNSA. The CDR3 is 13 residues long. In nucleotides, the CDR3 is TGTGCCAGCAGCGTAGCCGTCAATCAGCCCCAGCATTTT. Translation gives CASSVAVNQPQHF.

This clonotype occurred a few times. The chain couples TRBV6-2 or TRBV6-3 to TRBJ1-4, with TRBD1 matching 9 bases. The CDR3 loop spans 14 amino acids. After removal of 6 bases from V and 6 bases from J, the junction contained 5 bases not matched to a gene. Per the germline V gene, CDR1 is MNHEY and CDR2 is SVGEGT. The CDR3 DNA is TGTGCCAGCAGAGCGGACAGGGGCCATGAAAAACTGTTTTTT. This codes for CASRADRGHEKLFF.

This chain joins TRBV5-5 and TRBJ2-1, with 10 bases matching TRBD1. The CDR3 has 15 amino acids. CDR1 is SGHKS, CDR2 YYEKEE, per germline (reference sequence). The trim removed 4 bases at V and 2 bases at J, leaving 3 bases unmatched. CDR3 residues: CASSIGTGAYNEQFF. The CDR3 DNA is TGTGCCAGCAGCATAGGGACAGGGGCCTACAATGAGCAGTTCTTC.

The rearrangement uses TRBV20-1 and TRBJ1-2; 7 bases fit TRBD1. CDR3 length: 13 amino acids. CDR1 and CDR2 (germline): DFQATT, SNEGSKA (reference sequence). With V trimmed by 4 bases and J by 5 bases, 7 bases remained unmatched. The CDR3, as DNA: TGCAGTGCTATGGCAGGGGGTGGGTATGGCTACACCTTC. Translation: CSAMAGGGYGYTF.

J is TRBJ2-3 and V is TRBV12-3 or TRBV12-4, with D possibly being TRBD2 (5 bases). This CDR3 comprises 12 residues. Trimming took off 10 bases at V and 3 bases at J, with 11 bases between the two ends. CDR3 in DNA: TGTGCCACCGGGGTAAGGACAGATACGCAGTATTTT. Residues: CATGVRTDTQYF.

This rearrangement joins TRBV18 to TRBJ2-1, with unresolved D. This CDR3 is 14 amino acids long. The V gene lost 4 bases and the J gene lost 2 bases, with 9 bases spanning the gap. Germline CDR1 KGHSH, CDR2 LQKENI. This CDR3 is CASSRVITYNEQFF. CDR3 nucleotides: TGTGCCAGCTCACGGGTGATTACCTACAATGAGCAGTTCTTC.